This TCR beta chain was recovered during a study of blood T cell repertoires in COVID-19. As for the study in general: There were acute and convalescent COVID-19 samples, and they came from the United States, Italy and Spain. PBMCs, B-cell-depleted T cells, or T cells provided the cDNA or gDNA that made up the material.

As originally analysed: Amplification of reference gene primers was used by the study to estimate nucleated cell counts. The table came from immunoSEQ multiplex PCR; TCRdb's copy has only in-frame clones and leaves some out. V, J and clone size were drawn from that table, and D and trimming were deduced from the DNA. The sample has about 160,000 clones; 80% to 90% are singletons. This clone showed up just once. Deletions cut 3 bases from V and 1 base from J, with 12 bases between. Germline-derived CDR1 and CDR2 are LNHDA and SQIVND (reference sequence). The CDR3 has 15 residues. The rearrangement uses TRBV19 and TRBJ1-2; maybe TRBD1 (5 bases). The TCR comes from a man between 60 and 75 years old with acute or convalescent COVID-19. Sequenced: peripheral blood. CDR3 bases: TGTGCCAGTAGTATGAGGCTACAGGATAACTATGGCTACACCTTC. Its protein product is CASSMRLQDNYGYTF.